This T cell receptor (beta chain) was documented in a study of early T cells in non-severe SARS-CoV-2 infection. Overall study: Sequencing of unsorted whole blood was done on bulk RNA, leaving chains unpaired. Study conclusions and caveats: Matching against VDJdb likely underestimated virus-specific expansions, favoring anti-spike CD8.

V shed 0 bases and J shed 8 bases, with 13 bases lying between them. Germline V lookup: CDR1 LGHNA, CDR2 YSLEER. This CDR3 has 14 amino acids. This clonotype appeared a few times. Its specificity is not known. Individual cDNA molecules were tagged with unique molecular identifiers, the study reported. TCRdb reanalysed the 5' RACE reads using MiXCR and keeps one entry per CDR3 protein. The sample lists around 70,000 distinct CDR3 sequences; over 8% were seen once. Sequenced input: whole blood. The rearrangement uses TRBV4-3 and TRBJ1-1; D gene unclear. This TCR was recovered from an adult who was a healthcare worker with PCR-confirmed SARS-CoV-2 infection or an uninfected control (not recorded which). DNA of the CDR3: TGCGCCAGCAGCCAAGATCGAGGAAACTTAGAAGCTTTCTTT. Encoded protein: CASSQDRGNLEAFF.